This record looks at one TCR beta chain sequence and its context. No antigen is known for it. This entry belongs to a study of identical twins. The study's findings and limits: Invariant MAIT and iNKT cells are populations that could partly confound zero-insertion analyses. The study found excess low generation probability among twin-shared out-of-frame alpha sequences.

Trimming stripped 4 bases from V and 10 bases from J, with 17 bases between. Germline V gene sequence: CDR1 MGHRA, CDR2 YSYEKL. CDR3 size: 14 residues. A universal primer site was added by template switching, and unique molecular identifiers were carried by the cDNA. Each CDR3 protein gets one entry after TCRdb re-called the 5' RACE reads with MiXCR. The profile shows 510,000 or so distinct CDR3 sequences, around 15% of them singletons. These same records also appear under a second study, on yellow fever vaccine responses in identical twins.

The sequence came from a woman aged 18-29 years in good health. The sequencing sample was made of CD4+ T cells sorted from blood. The gene calls are TRBV4-1 and TRBJ2-1, with a weak D call TRBD2 (7 bases). The CDR3 reads CASSLRGATSEQFF. CDR3 DNA sequence: TGCGCCAGCAGCCTCCGGGGGGCCACATCGGAGCAGTTCTTC.